The T cell receptor beta chain under discussion was sequenced for a study of cytomegalovirus exposure and HLA in healthy donors. Study-wide points: Donor immune exposure was known only as CMV serostatus. Data from an earlier analysis indicated that most TCR beta V segments were productive either about 87% or about 30% of the time. In a later analysis, common viral pathogens appeared linked to several of the most significant clusters.

PCR used 60 Vbeta primers and 13 Jbeta primers. Libraries were prepared by immunoSEQ multiplex PCR; TCRdb keeps only in-frame clonotypes and omits some of them. Of roughly 100,000 clones listed, around 70% are singletons. Germline V lookup: CDR1 SGHTS, CDR2 YDEGEE. The CDR3 consists of 15 residues. J gave up 2 bases and V 2 bases, and 2 bases lay outside the gene matches. This clone was seen a few times. Its matching antigen is unknown. The TCR was taken from a boy aged 5 to 17 in good health and CMV-seronegative. The sequenced material came from PBMCs. The chain joins TRBV5-8 to TRBJ1-5, with TRBD1 identical over 9 bases. The CDR3 nucleotides are TGTGCCAGCAGCTTAGGGGACAGGGGCAATCAGCCCCAGCATTTT. Translating it yields CASSLGDRGNQPQHF. The complete variable domain, with remaining parts taken from reference TRBV5-8 and TRBJ1-5, reads EAGVTQSPTHLIKTRGQQATLRCSPISGHTSVYWYQQALGLGLQFLLWYDEGEERNRGNFPPRFSGRQFPNYSSELNVNALELEDSALYLCASSLGDRGNQPQHFGDGTRLSIL.